This TCR beta chain was found in a study of neurological immune-mediated disorders. Study-wide results and limits: A possible signature appeared as one related-CDR3 cluster, in which phylogenetic grouping placed the repertoires of 18 of 34 multiple sclerosis patients. The multiple sclerosis repertoire cluster was not associated with any clinical or MRI feature, with the authors stating that larger cohorts are needed.

This clonotype showed up just a few times. The antigen is not known. Each CDR3 protein gets one entry after TCRdb re-called the 5' RACE reads with MiXCR. The sample lists around 28,000 distinct CDR3 sequences; over 2% were seen once. The source is a woman aged 50 to 60 with multiple sclerosis. The source material was PBMCs.

The CDR3 nucleotides are TGCAGTGCTAGCGGGACTAGCGGGAGCACAGATACGCAGTATTTT. Translating gives CSASGTSGSTDTQYF. This chain links TRBV20-1 with TRBJ2-3, with TRBD2 matching 12 bases. Germline V gene sequence: CDR1 DFQATT, CDR2 SNEGSKA (reference sequence). The CDR3 runs 15 residues. The J segment lost 0 bases and the V segment lost 3 bases, leaving 1 base of the junction unmatched.